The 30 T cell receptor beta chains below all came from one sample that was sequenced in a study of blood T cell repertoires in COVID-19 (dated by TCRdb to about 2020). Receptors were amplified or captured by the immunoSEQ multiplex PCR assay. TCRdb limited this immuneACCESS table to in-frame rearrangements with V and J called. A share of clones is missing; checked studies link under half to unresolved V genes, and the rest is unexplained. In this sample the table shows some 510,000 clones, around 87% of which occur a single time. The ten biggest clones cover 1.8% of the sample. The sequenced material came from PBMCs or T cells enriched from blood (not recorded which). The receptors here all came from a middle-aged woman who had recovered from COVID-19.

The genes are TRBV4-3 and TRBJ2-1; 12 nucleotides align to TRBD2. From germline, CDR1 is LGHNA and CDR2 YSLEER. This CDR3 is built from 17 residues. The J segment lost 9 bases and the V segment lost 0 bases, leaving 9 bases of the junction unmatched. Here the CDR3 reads CASSQDLTSGSSGEQFF. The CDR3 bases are TGCGCCAGCAGCCAAGACTTGACTAGCGGGAGTTCGGGTGAGCAGTTCTTC.

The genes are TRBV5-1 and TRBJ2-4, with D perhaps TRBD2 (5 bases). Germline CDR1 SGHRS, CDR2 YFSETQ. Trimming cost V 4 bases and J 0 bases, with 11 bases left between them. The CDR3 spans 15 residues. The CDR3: CASSLSAGAKNIQYF. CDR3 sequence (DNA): TGCGCCAGCAGCCTATCCGCGGGAGCCAAAAACATTCAGTACTTC.

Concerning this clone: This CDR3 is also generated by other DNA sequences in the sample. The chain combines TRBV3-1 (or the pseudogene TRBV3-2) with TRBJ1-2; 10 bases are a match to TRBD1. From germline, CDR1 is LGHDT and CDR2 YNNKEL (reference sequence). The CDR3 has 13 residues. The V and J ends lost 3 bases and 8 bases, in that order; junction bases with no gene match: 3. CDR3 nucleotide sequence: TGTGCCAGCAGCCAGGGGGACAGGGGCGGCTACACCTTC. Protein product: CASSQGDRGGYTF.

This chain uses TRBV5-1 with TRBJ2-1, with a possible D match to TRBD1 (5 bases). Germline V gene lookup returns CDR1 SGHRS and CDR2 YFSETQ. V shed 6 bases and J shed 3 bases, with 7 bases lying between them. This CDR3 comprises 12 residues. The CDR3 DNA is TGCGCCAGCACCCAGGGCTACAATGAGCAGTTCTTC. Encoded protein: CASTQGYNEQFF.

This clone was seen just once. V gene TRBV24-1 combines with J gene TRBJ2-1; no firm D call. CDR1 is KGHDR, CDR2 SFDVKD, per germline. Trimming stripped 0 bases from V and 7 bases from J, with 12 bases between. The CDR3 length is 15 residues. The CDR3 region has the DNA TGTGCCACCAGTGATTTGCTAGGTGGTAGTAATGAGCAGTTCTTC. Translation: CATSDLLGGSNEQFF.

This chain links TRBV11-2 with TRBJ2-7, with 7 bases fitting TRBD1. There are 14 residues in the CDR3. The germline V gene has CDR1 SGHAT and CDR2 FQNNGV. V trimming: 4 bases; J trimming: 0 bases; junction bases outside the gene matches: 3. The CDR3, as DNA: TGTGCCAGCAGCTGGTGGACAGGCTCCTACGAGCAGTACTTC. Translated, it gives CASSWWTGSYEQYF.

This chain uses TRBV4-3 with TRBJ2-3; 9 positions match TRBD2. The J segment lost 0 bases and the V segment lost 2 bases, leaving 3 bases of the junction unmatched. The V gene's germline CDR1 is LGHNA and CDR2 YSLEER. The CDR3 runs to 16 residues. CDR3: CASSQTGTSSTDTQYF. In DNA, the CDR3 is TGCGCCAGCAGCCAAACCGGGACTAGCAGCACAGATACGCAGTATTTT.

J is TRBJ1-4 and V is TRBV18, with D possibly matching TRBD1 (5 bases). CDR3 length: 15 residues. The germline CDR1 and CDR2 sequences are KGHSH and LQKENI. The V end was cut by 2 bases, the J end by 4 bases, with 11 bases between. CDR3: CASSPDDSRNEKLFF. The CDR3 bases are TGTGCCAGCTCACCAGACGACAGCCGTAATGAAAAACTGTTTTTT.

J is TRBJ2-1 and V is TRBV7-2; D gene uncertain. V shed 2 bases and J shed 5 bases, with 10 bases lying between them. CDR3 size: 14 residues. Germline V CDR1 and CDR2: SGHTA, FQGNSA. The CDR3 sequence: CASSLTGVHNEQFF. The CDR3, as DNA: TGTGCCAGCAGCTTAACTGGTGTCCACAATGAGCAGTTCTTC.

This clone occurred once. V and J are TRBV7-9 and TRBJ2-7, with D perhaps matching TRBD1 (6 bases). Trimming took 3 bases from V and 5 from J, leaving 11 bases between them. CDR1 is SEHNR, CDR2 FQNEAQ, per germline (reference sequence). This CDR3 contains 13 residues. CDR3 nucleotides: TGTGCCAGCAGCTTTAAGGGGGTCCACGAGCAGTACTTC. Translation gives CASSFKGVHEQYF.

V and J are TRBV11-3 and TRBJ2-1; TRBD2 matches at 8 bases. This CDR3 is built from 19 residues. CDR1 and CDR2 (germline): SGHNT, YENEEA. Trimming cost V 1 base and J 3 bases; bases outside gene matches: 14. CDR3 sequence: CASSLAPHLEREYYNEQFF. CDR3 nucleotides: TGTGCCAGCAGCTTAGCCCCACACCTTGAGCGGGAGTACTACAATGAGCAGTTCTTC.

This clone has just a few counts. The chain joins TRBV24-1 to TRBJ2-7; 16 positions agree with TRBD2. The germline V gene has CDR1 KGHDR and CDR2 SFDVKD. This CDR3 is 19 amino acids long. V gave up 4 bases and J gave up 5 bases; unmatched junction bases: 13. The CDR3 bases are TGTGCCACCAGTGAGGCCTGGCCGGGACTAGCGGGAGGGCCTAACGAGCAGTACTTC. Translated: CATSEAWPGLAGGPNEQYF.

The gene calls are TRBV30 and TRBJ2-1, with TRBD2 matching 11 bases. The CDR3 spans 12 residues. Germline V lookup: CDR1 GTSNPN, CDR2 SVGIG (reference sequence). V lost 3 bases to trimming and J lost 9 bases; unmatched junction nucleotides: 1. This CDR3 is CAWSGLAGEQFF. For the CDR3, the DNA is TGTGCCTGGAGCGGACTAGCGGGTGAGCAGTTCTTC. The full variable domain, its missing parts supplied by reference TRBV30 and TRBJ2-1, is SQTIHQWPATLVQPVGSPLSLECTVEGTSNPNLYWYRQAAGRGLQLLFYSVGIGQISSEVPQNLSASRPQDRQFILSSKKLLLSDSGFYLCAWSGLAGEQFFGPGTRLTVL.

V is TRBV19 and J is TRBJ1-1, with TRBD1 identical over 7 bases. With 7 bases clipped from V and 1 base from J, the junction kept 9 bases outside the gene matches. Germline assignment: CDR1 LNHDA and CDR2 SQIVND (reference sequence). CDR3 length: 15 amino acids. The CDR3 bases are TGTGCCAGTATACAGTTTGGACAGGAGAACACTGAAGCTTTCTTT. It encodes CASIQFGQENTEAFF.

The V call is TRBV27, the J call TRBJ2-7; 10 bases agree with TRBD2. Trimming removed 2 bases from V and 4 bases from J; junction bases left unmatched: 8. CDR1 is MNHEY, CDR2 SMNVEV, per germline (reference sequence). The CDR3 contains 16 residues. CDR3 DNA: TGTGCCAGCAGTTTACTATTAGCGGGAGGACTTTACGAGCAGTACTTC. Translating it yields CASSLLLAGGLYEQYF.

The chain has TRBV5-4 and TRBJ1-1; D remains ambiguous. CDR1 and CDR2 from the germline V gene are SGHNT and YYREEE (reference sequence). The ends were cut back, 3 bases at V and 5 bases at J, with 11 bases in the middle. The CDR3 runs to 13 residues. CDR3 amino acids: CASSSRLVTEAFF. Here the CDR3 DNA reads TGTGCCAGCAGCTCGAGACTGGTTACTGAAGCTTTCTTT.

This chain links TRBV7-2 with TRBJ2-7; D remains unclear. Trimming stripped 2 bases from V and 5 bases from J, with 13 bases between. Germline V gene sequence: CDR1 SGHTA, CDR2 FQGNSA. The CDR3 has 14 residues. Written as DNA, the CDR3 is TGTGCCAGCAGCTTAAGAGCTAGATCCCACGAGCAGTACTTC. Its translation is CASSLRARSHEQYF.

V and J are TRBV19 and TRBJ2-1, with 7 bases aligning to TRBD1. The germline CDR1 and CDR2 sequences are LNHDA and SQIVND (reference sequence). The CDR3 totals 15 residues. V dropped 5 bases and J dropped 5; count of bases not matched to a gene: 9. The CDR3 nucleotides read TGTGCCAGTAGTCCCGACAGGGAAGGGGACAATGAGCAGTTCTTC. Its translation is CASSPDREGDNEQFF.

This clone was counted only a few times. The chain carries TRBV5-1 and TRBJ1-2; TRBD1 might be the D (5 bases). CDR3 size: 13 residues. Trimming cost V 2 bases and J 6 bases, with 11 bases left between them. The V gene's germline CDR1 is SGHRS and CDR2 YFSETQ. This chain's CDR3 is CASSFGQTDGYTF. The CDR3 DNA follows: TGCGCCAGCAGCTTCGGACAAACAGATGGCTACACCTTC.

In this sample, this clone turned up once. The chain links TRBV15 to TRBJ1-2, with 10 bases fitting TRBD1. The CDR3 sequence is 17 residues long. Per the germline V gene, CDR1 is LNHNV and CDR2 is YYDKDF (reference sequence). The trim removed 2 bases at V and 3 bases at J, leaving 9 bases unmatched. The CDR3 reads CATSRRGPGQGYYGYTF. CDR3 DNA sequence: TGTGCCACCAGCAGAAGGGGTCCGGGACAGGGGTACTATGGCTACACCTTC. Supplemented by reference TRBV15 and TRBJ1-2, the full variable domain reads DAMVIQNPRYQVTQFGKPVTLSCSQTLNHNVMYWYQQKSSQAPKLLFHYYDKDFNNEADTPDNFQSRRPNTSFCFLDIRSPGLGDTAMYLCATSRRGPGQGYYGYTFGSGTRLTVV.

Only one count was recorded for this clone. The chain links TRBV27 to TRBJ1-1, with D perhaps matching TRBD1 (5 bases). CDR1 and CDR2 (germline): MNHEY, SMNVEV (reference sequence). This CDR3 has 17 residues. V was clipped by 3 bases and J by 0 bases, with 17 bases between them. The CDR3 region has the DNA TGTGCCAGCAGTTTCAGGGTGTCCCGCATCATGAACACTGAAGCTTTCTTT. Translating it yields CASSFRVSRIMNTEAFF.

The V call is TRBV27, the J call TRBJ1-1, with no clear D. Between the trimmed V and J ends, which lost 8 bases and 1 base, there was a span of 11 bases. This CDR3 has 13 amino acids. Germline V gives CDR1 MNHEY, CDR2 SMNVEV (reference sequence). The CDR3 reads CASSPRQNTEAFF. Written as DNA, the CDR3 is TGTGCCAGCTCCCCAAGACAGAACACTGAAGCTTTCTTT.

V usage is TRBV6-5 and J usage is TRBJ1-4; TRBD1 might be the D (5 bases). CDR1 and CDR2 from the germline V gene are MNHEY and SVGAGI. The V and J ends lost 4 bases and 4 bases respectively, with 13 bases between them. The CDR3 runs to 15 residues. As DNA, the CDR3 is TGTGCCAGCAGTTTTAAACCGGGACTTAATGAAAAACTGTTTTTT. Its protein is CASSFKPGLNEKLFF.

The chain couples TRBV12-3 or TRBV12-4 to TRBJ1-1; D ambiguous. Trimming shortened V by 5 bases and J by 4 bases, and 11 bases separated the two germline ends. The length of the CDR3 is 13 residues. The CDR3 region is CASSTNLVTEAFF. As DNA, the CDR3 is TGTGCCAGCAGTACAAATTTGGTCACTGAAGCTTTCTTT.

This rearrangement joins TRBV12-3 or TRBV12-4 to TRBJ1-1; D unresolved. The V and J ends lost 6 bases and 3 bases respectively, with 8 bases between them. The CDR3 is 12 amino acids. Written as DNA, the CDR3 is TGTGCCAGCAGCCCCAGGTACACTGAAGCTTTCTTT. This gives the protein CASSPRYTEAFF.

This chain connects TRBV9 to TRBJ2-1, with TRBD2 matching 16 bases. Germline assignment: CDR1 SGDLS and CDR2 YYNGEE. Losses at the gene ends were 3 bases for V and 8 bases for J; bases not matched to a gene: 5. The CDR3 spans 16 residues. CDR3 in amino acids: CASSAGGLAGGDEQFF. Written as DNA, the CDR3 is TGTGCCAGCAGCGCTGGGGGACTAGCGGGAGGGGATGAGCAGTTCTTC.

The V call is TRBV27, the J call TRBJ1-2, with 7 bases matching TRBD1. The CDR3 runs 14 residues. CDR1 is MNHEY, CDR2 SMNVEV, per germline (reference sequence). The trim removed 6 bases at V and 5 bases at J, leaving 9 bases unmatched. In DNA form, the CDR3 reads TGTGCCAGCAGATACAGGGGATCAGGGTATGGCTACACCTTC. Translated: CASRYRGSGYGYTF.

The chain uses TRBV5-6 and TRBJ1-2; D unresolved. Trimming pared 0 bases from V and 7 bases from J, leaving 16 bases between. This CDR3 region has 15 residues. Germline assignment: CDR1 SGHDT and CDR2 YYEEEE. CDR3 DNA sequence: TGTGCCAGCAGCTTGGTGTCAGAGGGAGATCCTGGCTACACCTTC. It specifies CASSLVSEGDPGYTF.

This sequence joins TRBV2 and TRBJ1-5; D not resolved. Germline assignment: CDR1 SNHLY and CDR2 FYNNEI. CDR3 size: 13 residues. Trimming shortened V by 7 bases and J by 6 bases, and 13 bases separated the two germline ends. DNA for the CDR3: TGTGCCAGCAACGAAAGGGAGGGTCAGCCCCAGCATTTT. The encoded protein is CASNEREGQPQHF.

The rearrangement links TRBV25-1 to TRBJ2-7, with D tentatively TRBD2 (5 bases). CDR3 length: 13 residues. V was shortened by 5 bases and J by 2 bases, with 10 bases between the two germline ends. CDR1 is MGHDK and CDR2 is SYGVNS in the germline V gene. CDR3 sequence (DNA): TGTGCCAGCAGTCTAAGCGGAACCTACGAGCAGTACTTC. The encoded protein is CASSLSGTYEQYF.